Listed below are T cell receptor beta chains from one sample, sequenced in a study of blood T cell repertoires in COVID-19. TCRdb's copy holds only in-frame clones and misses some; the assay was immunoSEQ multiplex PCR. This table has 50,000 or so clones, approximately 85% appearing once. The sequenced material came from peripheral blood. The origin of the receptors is a human donor in a cohort sampled during active COVID-19. Both conserved end residues are part of each CDR3. The order of the fields is CDR3 protein, CDR3 DNA, clone size, J gene, CDR3 length, D gene, V gene. A D gene is named only where the DNA matches it firmly. Where a row states a size, it is once, few, many or the class of an expanded clone; other rows omit it.

CATSDFRVPDTQYF	TGTGCCACCAGTGATTTCAGGGTCCCAGATACGCAGTATTTT	.	TRBJ2-3	14	.	TRBV24-1
CASSRGTLGNTIYF	TGTGCCAGCAGCAGAGGGACACTCGGAAACACCATATATTTT	.	TRBJ1-3	14	.	TRBV6-5
CASRQGTYSNQPQHF	TGTGCCAGCAGACAGGGGACGTATAGCAATCAGCCCCAGCATTTT	.	TRBJ1-5	15	TRBD1	TRBV3-1/TRBV3-2
CASSSRGQGYNEQFF	TGCGCCAGCAGTTCAAGGGGACAGGGTTACAATGAGCAGTTCTTC	.	TRBJ2-1	15	TRBD1	TRBV5-1
CASSLSPTGGKNIQYF	TGTGCCAGCAGCTTGTCCCCCACAGGGGGCAAAAACATTCAGTACTTC	.	TRBJ2-4	16	TRBD1	TRBV5-4
CASSLGDRGPYEQFF	TGTGCTAGCAGCTTAGGGGACAGGGGGCCCTATGAGCAGTTCTTC	.	TRBJ2-1	15	TRBD1	TRBV7-7
CASSLYPWGLGQHYEQYF	TGCGCCAGCAGCCTTTACCCCTGGGGATTGGGACAGCACTACGAGCAGTACTTC	.	TRBJ2-7	18	TRBD1	TRBV4-1
CASSLRGTSTEAFF	TGTGCCAGCAGCCTCAGGGGTACAAGCACTGAAGCTTTCTTT	.	TRBJ1-1	14	.	TRBV11-3
CAWSKTGYGYTF	TGTGCCTGGAGCAAGACAGGCTATGGCTACACCTTC	.	TRBJ1-2	12	.	TRBV30
CASSLGAGGSQETQYF	TGCGCCAGCAGCTTGGGAGCGGGAGGCTCTCAAGAGACCCAGTACTTC	.	TRBJ2-5	16	TRBD2	TRBV5-1
CASSFLDRIGAKNIQYF	TGTGCCAGCAGTTTCCTCGACAGGATTGGAGCCAAAAACATTCAGTACTTC	.	TRBJ2-4	17	.	TRBV28
CASSSTTGAFF	TGTGCCAGCAGCTCCACTACAGGAGCTTTCTTT	.	TRBJ1-1	11	.	TRBV5-6
CASRQAGKETQYF	TGTGCCAGCAGGCAAGCGGGAAAAGAGACCCAGTACTTC	.	TRBJ2-5	13	TRBD2	TRBV27
CASSRLAGLTDTQYF	TGTGCCAGCAGTCGGCTAGCGGGTCTCACAGATACGCAGTATTTT	.	TRBJ2-3	15	TRBD2	TRBV6-4
CASSLAGTAHGYTF	TGTGCCAGCAGCTTGGCCGGCACAGCTCATGGCTACACCTTC	.	TRBJ1-2	14	.	TRBV5-4
CASSLRGQLTNEQFF	TGTGCCAGCAGCTTGCGGGGGCAGCTTACAAATGAGCAGTTCTTC	once	TRBJ2-1	15	.	TRBV11-1
CASSLSGGGEQETQYF	TGCGCCAGCAGCTTGTCTGGCGGGGGAGAACAAGAGACCCAGTACTTC	once	TRBJ2-5	16	TRBD2	TRBV5-1
CASSQQRVFQETQYF	TGTGCCAGCAGCCAACAGCGGGTCTTCCAAGAGACCCAGTACTTC	.	TRBJ2-5	15	.	TRBV3-1/TRBV3-2
CATGEGSSYEQYF	TGTGCCACCGGGGAGGGGTCCTCCTACGAGCAGTACTTC	.	TRBJ2-7	13	TRBD2	TRBV19
CAWNSGYGYTF	TGTGCCTGGAATTCCGGCTATGGCTACACCTTC	.	TRBJ1-2	11	.	TRBV30
CSVEGTGYNEQFF	TGCAGCGTTGAGGGAACAGGATACAATGAGCAGTTCTTC	.	TRBJ2-1	13	.	TRBV29-1
CASSLSGLIQSNYGYTF	TGTGCCAGCAGTTTATCAGGGCTAATACAAAGCAACTATGGCTACACCTTC	.	TRBJ1-2	17	.	TRBV28
CACRKDGRETQYF	TGTGCCTGCCGAAAGGACGGGAGGGAGACCCAGTACTTC	.	TRBJ2-5	13	TRBD2	TRBV30
CSVAIGQGDTEAFF	TGCAGCGTCGCAATCGGACAGGGGGACACTGAAGCTTTCTTT	few	TRBJ1-1	14	TRBD1	TRBV29-1
CATSDPNTGELFF	TGTGCCACCAGTGATCCAAACACCGGGGAGCTGTTTTTT	few	TRBJ2-2	13	.	TRBV24-1
CASASGYEQYF	TGTGCCAGCGCCTCAGGGTACGAGCAGTACTTC	.	TRBJ2-7	11	.	TRBV28
CASSLPGVGNTIYF	TGTGCCAGCAGCTTGCCAGGGGTTGGAAACACCATATATTTT	.	TRBJ1-3	14	.	TRBV7-9
CASSLDSAGGPWETQYF	TGTGCCAGCAGCTTAGATTCGGCGGGAGGGCCGTGGGAGACCCAGTACTTC	.	TRBJ2-5	17	TRBD2	TRBV11-2
CASSPGQGLETQYF	TGTGCCAGCTCACCGGGGCAGGGTCTAGAGACCCAGTACTTC	.	TRBJ2-5	14	.	TRBV18
CASSFRVGNQPQHF	TGTGCCAGTAGTTTCAGGGTGGGCAATCAGCCCCAGCATTTT	.	TRBJ1-5	14	.	TRBV19
CASTRRRGANPSTDTQYF	TGTGCCAGCACCCGTCGGCGGGGGGCCAACCCTTCTACAGATACGCAGTATTTT	.	TRBJ2-3	18	TRBD2	TRBV11-2
CASSREGQGASYNEQFF	TGTGCCAGCAGTCGCGAGGGACAGGGGGCGTCCTACAATGAGCAGTTCTTC	.	TRBJ2-1	17	TRBD1	TRBV6-6
CASTLGQLNSPLHF	TGCGCCAGCACCTTAGGACAGCTTAATTCACCCCTCCACTTT	.	TRBJ1-6	14	.	TRBV5-1
CASSASATDSGELFF	TGTGCCAGCAGCGCCTCAGCGACAGATAGCGGGGAGCTGTTTTTT	.	TRBJ2-2	15	.	TRBV9
CASSLRTERDTQYF	TGTGCCAGCAGCCTTCGGACAGAGAGAGATACGCAGTATTTT	.	TRBJ2-3	14	.	TRBV28
CASSLRGRRGNTIYF	TGTGCCAGCAGTCTCAGGGGTAGACGTGGAAACACCATATATTTT	.	TRBJ1-3	15	.	TRBV6-5
CASSRGQPEAFF	TGTGCCAGCAGCCGTGGACAGCCTGAAGCTTTCTTT	.	TRBJ1-1	12	.	TRBV7-9
CASSLAAAPDGQHF	TGTGCCAGCAGCTTAGCGGCGGCCCCCGATGGCCAGCATTTT	.	TRBJ1-5	14	.	TRBV7-8
CASSRTSGGSYEQYF	TGTGCCAGCAGCAGGACTAGCGGGGGCTCCTACGAGCAGTACTTC	.	TRBJ2-7	15	TRBD2	TRBV2
CSAHSTGTNYGYTF	TGCAGCGCCCATTCGACAGGGACTAACTATGGCTACACCTTC	.	TRBJ1-2	14	TRBD1	TRBV29-1
CASSKQGQGTDTQYF	TGTGCCAGCAGCAAGCAGGGGCAGGGCACAGATACGCAGTATTTT	.	TRBJ2-3	15	.	TRBV7-9
CASSLRTGATNYGYTF	TGTGCCAGCAGTTTAAGGACAGGCGCGACTAACTATGGCTACACCTTC	.	TRBJ1-2	16	TRBD1	TRBV27
CASSIDGGQGRETYGYTF	TGTGCCAGTAGTATAGACGGGGGACAGGGACGAGAAACGTATGGCTACACCTTC	.	TRBJ1-2	18	TRBD1	TRBV19
CASSQGQSNSPLHF	TGTGCCAGCAGCCAAGGACAGTCAAATTCACCCCTCCACTTT	.	TRBJ1-6	14	.	TRBV7-9
CASSPGHGITNTGELFF	TGTGCCAGCAGCCCGGGACACGGAATAACGAACACCGGGGAGCTGTTTTTT	.	TRBJ2-2	17	.	TRBV5-4
CASSSGQTDTGELFF	TGTGCCAGCAGTTCGGGACAGACAGACACCGGGGAGCTGTTTTTT	.	TRBJ2-2	15	TRBD1	TRBV6-6
CASSLGPGQGASGTGELFF	TGTGCCAGCAGCTTAGGGCCGGGACAGGGGGCTTCTGGCACCGGGGAGCTGTTTTTT	.	TRBJ2-2	19	TRBD1	TRBV11-3
CASSYRSGELFF	TGTGCCAGCAGTTACCGGAGCGGGGAGCTGTTTTTT	.	TRBJ2-2	12	.	TRBV6-5
CASSLRGTGNYEQYF	TGTGCCAGCAGCTTAAGAGGGACAGGGAACTACGAGCAGTACTTC	.	TRBJ2-7	15	TRBD1	TRBV7-6
CASSYSFGQGSGEQYF	TGTGCCAGCAGTTACTCGTTTGGACAGGGTTCGGGCGAGCAGTACTTC	few	TRBJ2-7	16	TRBD1	TRBV6-5
CASSYLPGGGTIQYF	TGTGCCAGCAGTTACCTTCCGGGTGGAGGGACCATTCAGTACTTC	once	TRBJ2-4	15	.	TRBV6-2/TRBV6-3
CASSFLAGGLNEQYF	TGTGCCAGCAGCTTTCTAGCGGGAGGGCTTAACGAGCAGTACTTC	.	TRBJ2-7	15	TRBD2	TRBV7-2
CASSGEETYEQYF	TGTGCCAGTAGTGGGGAGGAGACCTACGAGCAGTACTTC	.	TRBJ2-7	13	.	TRBV19
CAISGLLSDTQYF	TGTGCCATCAGTGGGCTGCTCTCAGATACGCAGTATTTT	once	TRBJ2-3	13	.	TRBV10-3
CASSSLTWTDREQFF	TGTGCCAGCAGCTCGTTAACCTGGACGGACAGGGAGCAGTTCTTC	.	TRBJ2-1	15	TRBD1	TRBV7-2
CASSLRTGNTGELFF	TGTGCCAGCAGCTTAAGGACAGGGAACACCGGGGAGCTGTTTTTT	.	TRBJ2-2	15	TRBD1	TRBV7-6
CASSLSGLASSYNEQFF	TGTGCCAGCAGCTTAAGCGGGTTGGCCAGCTCCTACAATGAGCAGTTCTTC	.	TRBJ2-1	17	.	TRBV7-3
CASSYREGSPLHF	TGTGCCAGCAGCTACAGGGAGGGTTCACCCCTCCACTTT	.	TRBJ1-6	13	.	TRBV7-3
CASSGDRAQPQHF	TGCGCCAGCAGTGGGGACAGGGCCCAGCCCCAGCATTTT	.	TRBJ1-5	13	TRBD1	TRBV10-1